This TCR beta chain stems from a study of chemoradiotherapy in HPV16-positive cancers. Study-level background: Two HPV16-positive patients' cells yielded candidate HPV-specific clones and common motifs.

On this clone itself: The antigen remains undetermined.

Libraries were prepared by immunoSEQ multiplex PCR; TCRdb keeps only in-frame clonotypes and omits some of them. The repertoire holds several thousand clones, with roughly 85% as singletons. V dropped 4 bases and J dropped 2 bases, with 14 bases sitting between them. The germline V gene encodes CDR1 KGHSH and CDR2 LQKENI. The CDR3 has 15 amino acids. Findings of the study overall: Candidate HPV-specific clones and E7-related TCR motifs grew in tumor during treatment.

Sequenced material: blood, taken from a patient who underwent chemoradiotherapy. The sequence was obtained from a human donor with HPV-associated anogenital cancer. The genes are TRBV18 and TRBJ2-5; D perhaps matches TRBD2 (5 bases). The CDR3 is CASSLSGSQQETQYF. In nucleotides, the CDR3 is TGTGCCAGCTCACTTTCTGGGAGCCAGCAAGAGACCCAGTACTTC.